Listed here are 10 T cell receptor beta chains from one sample, sequenced in a study of PD-L1 blockade in urothelial cancer (dated by TCRdb to 2017 to 2019). The sample's time point label is to be understood as: pretreatment peripheral blood. Library prep was done by the immunoSEQ multiplex PCR assay. The source is immuneACCESS, and TCRdb retained only in-frame sequences with V and J called. Part of the clones is not carried over; for the studies checked, unresolved V genes explain less than half of this, and the remainder is unexplained. The sample contains about 70,000 clones, around 90% of them found a single time. The ten largest make up approximately 4.5% of the sample. The sample here was PBMCs, taken around atezolizumab (anti-PD-L1) treatment. The receptors stem from a man between 65 and 79 years old with urothelial cancer.

The rearrangement links TRBV6-5 to TRBJ2-7; 9 bases align to TRBD1. The CDR3 is 14 residues long. CDR1 and CDR2 from the germline V gene are MNHEY and SVGAGI. The trim removed 6 bases at V and 5 bases at J, leaving 8 bases unmatched. CDR3 nucleotide sequence: TGTGCCAGCAGAAGGGGGACAGGGAGCCACGAGCAGTACTTC. Protein: CASRRGTGSHEQYF.

This clone showed up just a few times. The J gene is TRBJ2-3, the V gene TRBV19; no firm D call. Trimming took off 3 bases at V and 4 bases at J, with 2 bases between the two ends. The CDR3 has 11 amino acids. From germline, CDR1 is LNHDA and CDR2 SQIVND (reference sequence). The CDR3 loop reads CASSIADTQYF. CDR3 DNA: TGTGCCAGTAGTATCGCAGATACGCAGTATTTT.

The chain couples TRBV19 to TRBJ2-1; a weak D match, TRBD2 (5 bases). This CDR3 region has 16 residues. CDR1 is LNHDA, CDR2 SQIVND, per germline (reference sequence). The ends were cut back, 3 bases at V and 2 bases at J, with 14 bases in the middle. CDR3 loop: CASSIQGRDPYNEQFF. CDR3 nucleotides: TGTGCCAGTAGTATCCAAGGCCGGGATCCCTACAATGAGCAGTTCTTC.

V usage is TRBV28 and J usage is TRBJ2-5, with 12 bases identical to TRBD2. The CDR3 has 16 amino acids. CDR1 and CDR2 from the germline V gene are MDHEN and SYDVKM. J gave up 5 bases and V 3 bases, and 7 bases lay outside the gene matches. The CDR3 nucleotides read TGTGCCAGCAGTTTGGGGCTAGCGGGAGGGGGGGAGACCCAGTACTTC. This codes for CASSLGLAGGGETQYF.

This chain links TRBV13 with TRBJ2-5; tentative D call: TRBD2 (6 bases). There are 15 residues in the CDR3. Germline loops: CDR1 PRHDT, CDR2 FYEKMQ (reference sequence). V was pared by 5 bases and J by 2 bases, with 15 bases between. CDR3 sequence reads: CASSQLAGTQETQYF. CDR3 DNA sequence: TGTGCCAGCAGCCAACTGGCGGGGACTCAAGAGACCCAGTACTTC.

The chain is built from TRBV7-9 and TRBJ1-1; D unclear. There are 14 residues in the CDR3. Per germline, CDR1 SEHNR and CDR2 FQNEAQ (reference sequence). Trimming removed 5 bases from V and 1 base from J, with 11 bases in between. The CDR3 loop is CASSVGGSNTEAFF. CDR3 DNA sequence: TGTGCCAGCAGCGTAGGAGGTTCGAACACTGAAGCTTTCTTT.

The chain recombines TRBV10-3 with TRBJ2-1; 7 bases are shared with TRBD1. The V gene end was trimmed by 4 bases and the J gene end by 1 base; junction bases not matched to a gene: 10. CDR1 and CDR2 from the germline V gene are ENHRY and SYGVKD. CDR3 length: 17 amino acids. CDR3 in DNA: TGTGCCATCAGTGGAAGCACAGGGGTGGGGTCCTACAATGAGCAGTTCTTC. It is translated as CAISGSTGVGSYNEQFF.

The gene calls are TRBV11-2 and TRBJ2-1, with TRBD1 matching over 12 bases. This CDR3 region has 15 residues. Trimming cost V 4 bases and J 9 bases; bases outside gene matches: 7. The germline V gene encodes CDR1 SGHAT and CDR2 FQNNGV. CDR3 residues: CASSYPGQGASEQFF. CDR3 DNA: TGTGCCAGCAGCTACCCGGGACAGGGGGCGAGTGAGCAGTTCTTC.

The chain carries TRBV7-9 and TRBJ2-1, with 13 bases identical to TRBD2. V lost 1 base, J lost 5 bases, and 5 bases stayed unmatched. The length of the CDR3 is 17 residues. Per germline, CDR1 SEHNR and CDR2 FQNEAQ (reference sequence). CDR3 region: CASSLGGLAGRHNEQFF. The CDR3 bases are TGTGCCAGCAGCTTAGGGGGACTAGCGGGAAGGCACAATGAGCAGTTCTTC.

This clone was counted a few times. V usage is TRBV19 and J usage is TRBJ2-1, with 10 bases fitting TRBD2. V lost 6 bases, J lost 5 bases, and 7 bases stayed unmatched. Germline V gene data show CDR1 as LNHDA and CDR2 as SQIVND (reference sequence). The CDR3 runs 15 residues. The CDR3 DNA follows: TGTGCCAGTAGAGGGACTAGCGCAGGCAACAATGAGCAGTTCTTC. It codes for CASRGTSAGNNEQFF.